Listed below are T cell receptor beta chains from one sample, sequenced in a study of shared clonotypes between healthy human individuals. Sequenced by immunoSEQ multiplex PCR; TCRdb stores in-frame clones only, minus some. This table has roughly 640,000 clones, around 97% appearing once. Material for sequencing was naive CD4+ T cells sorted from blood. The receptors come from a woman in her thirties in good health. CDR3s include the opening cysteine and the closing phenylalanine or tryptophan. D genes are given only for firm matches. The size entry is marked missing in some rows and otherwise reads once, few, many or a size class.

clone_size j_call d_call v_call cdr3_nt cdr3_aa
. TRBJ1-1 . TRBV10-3 TGTGCCATCAGTGAGACTCGAAGCTGGTCCGTTGGAGTTGAAGCTTTCTTT CAISETRSWSVGVEAFF
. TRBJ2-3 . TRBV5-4 TGTGCCAGCAGCTTAGATACAGGGACCCAACACCACACAGATACGCAGTATTTT CASSLDTGTQHHTDTQYF
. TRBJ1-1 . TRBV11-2 TGTGCCAGCAGCTCGGGACAAGCTGAAGCTTTCTTT CASSSGQAEAFF
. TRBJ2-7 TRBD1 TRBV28 TGTGCCAGCAGTTTGATGACAGGGGGCAACGAGCAGTACTTC CASSLMTGGNEQYF
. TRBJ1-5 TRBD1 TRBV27 TGTGCCAGCAGGCGGACAGGGGGGTACAATCAGCCCCAGCATTTT CASRRTGGYNQPQHF
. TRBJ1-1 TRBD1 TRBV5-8 TGTGCCAGCAGCTCGGGACAGATGAAGAACACTGAAGCTTTCTTT CASSSGQMKNTEAFF
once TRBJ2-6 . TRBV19 TGTGCCAGTAGTATAGTGGCCGGCTCTGGGGCCAACGTCCTGACTTTC CASSIVAGSGANVLTF
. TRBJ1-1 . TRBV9 TGTGCCAGCAGCCCACAGATCAACACTGAAGCTTTCTTT CASSPQINTEAFF
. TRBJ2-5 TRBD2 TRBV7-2 TGTGCCAGCAGCCCCGGACTAGCGGGAGGAAGTGAGACCCAGTACTTC CASSPGLAGGSETQYF
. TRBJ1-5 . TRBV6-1 TGTGCCAGCAGTGAAGCTTATCAGCCCCAGCATTTT CASSEAYQPQHF
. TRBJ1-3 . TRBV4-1 TGCGCCAGCAGCCACCCGGTCAGGGGCCGCTCTGGAAACACCATATATTTT CASSHPVRGRSGNTIYF
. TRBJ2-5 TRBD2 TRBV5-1 TGCGCCAGCAGCTTCGGGGGGGCTAGCGGGAGTCAAGAGACCCAGTACTTC CASSFGGASGSQETQYF
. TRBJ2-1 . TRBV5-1 TGCGCCAGCAGCCCCTATGTGAGCGCCAGAGAGTACAATGAGCAGTTCTTC CASSPYVSAREYNEQFF
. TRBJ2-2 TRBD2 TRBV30 TGTGCCTGCCGACTAGCGGGAGGGTTTCGAACCGGGGAGCTGTTTTTT CACRLAGGFRTGELFF
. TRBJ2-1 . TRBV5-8 TGTGCCAGCAGCTTAGGGCAGACCTCCTACAATGAGCAGTTCTTC CASSLGQTSYNEQFF
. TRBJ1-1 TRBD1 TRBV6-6 TGTGCCAGCAGCACGGACCAGGGGGGGACTGAAGCTTTCTTT CASSTDQGGTEAFF
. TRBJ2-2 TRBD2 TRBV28 TGTGCCAGCAGCCCAACTAGCGGGAGATGGTCCGGGGAGCTGTTTTTT CASSPTSGRWSGELFF
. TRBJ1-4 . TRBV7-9 TGTGCCAGCAGCTCAGGGGTGAGGGGTGAAAAACTGTTTTTT CASSSGVRGEKLFF
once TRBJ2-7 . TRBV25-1 TGTGCCAGCAGTAAAGACAGTACCTACGAGCAGTACTTC CASSKDSTYEQYF
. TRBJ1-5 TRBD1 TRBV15 TGTGCCACCAGCAGTGGGACAGGATCAGGACAGCCCCAGCATTTT CATSSGTGSGQPQHF